A selection of T cell receptor beta chains follows, all from one sample in a study of circulating CD8 cells and anti-PD-1 response in melanoma. TCRdb used MiXCR to reprocess the reads, holding one entry per CDR3 protein. The sample holds 510 or so distinct CDR3 sequences, 7.5% to 8.5% seen once. The specimen comprised CD8+ T cells from PBMCs, sampled at baseline or after one month of anti-PD-1 therapy (not recorded which). Every receptor here comes from a human donor with melanoma. The CDR3 runs from the conserved cysteine through the conserved F or W. The D gene is left open where the match is weak. Size tells how often a clone was seen (once, few, many) or the class of an expanded clone, and some rows leave it out.

j_call d_call clone_size v_call cdr3_aa cdr3_nt
TRBJ1-1 - - TRBV20-1 CSARDMENPERAFF TGCAGTGCTAGAGATATGGAGAACCCAGAGCGGGCTTTCTTT
TRBJ2-3 TRBD2 large TRBV7-3 CASRSTSGGLDTQYF TGTGCCAGCAGGTCGACTAGCGGGGGTTTGGATACGCAGTATTTT
TRBJ1-1 - - TRBV10-3 CAISGPGPNTEAFF TGTGCCATCAGTGGTCCTGGCCCGAACACTGAAGCTTTCTTT
TRBJ2-1 - few TRBV6-1 CAKPCSCNEQFF TGTGCCAAGCCATGTTCATGCAATGAGCAGTTCTTC
TRBJ2-3 - medium-sized TRBV28 CASSIITDTQYF TGTGCCAGCAGTATAATCACAGATACGCAGTATTTT
TRBJ2-1 - large TRBV29-1 CSVERARVRNEQFF TGCAGCGTTGAGAGGGCCAGGGTACGGAATGAGCAGTTCTTC
TRBJ2-7 TRBD2 medium-sized TRBV4-3 CASSQDPSGGYEQYF TGCGCCAGCAGCCAAGATCCTAGCGGGGGCTACGAGCAGTACTTC
TRBJ1-2 - medium-sized TRBV5-4 CASSFGARNYGYTF TGTGCCAGCAGCTTCGGTGCCAGGAACTATGGCTACACCTTC
TRBJ1-1 - medium-sized TRBV4-3 CASSRGQSAFF TGCGCCAGCAGCCGCGGGCAGTCGGCTTTCTTT
TRBJ2-7 - large TRBV7-3 CASSPGRRSYEQYF TGTGCCAGCAGCCCAGGACGGAGATCCTACGAGCAGTACTTC
TRBJ1-1 - large TRBV27 CASSFSGWNTEAFF TGTGCCAGCAGTTTTTCGGGATGGAACACTGAAGCTTTCTTT
TRBJ1-1 - few TRBV2 CATAGTEALF TGTGCCACCGCTGGCACTGAAGCTCTCTTT
TRBJ2-1 - large TRBV14 CASSPTLRGEQFF TGTGCCAGCAGCCCGACCCTACGGGGTGAGCAGTTCTTC
TRBJ2-3 - medium-sized TRBV4-2 CASSPRGTDTQYF TGTGCCAGCAGCCCCCGGGGGACAGATACGCAGTATTTT
TRBJ2-1 TRBD2 large TRBV27 CASSGQAGGPSDEQFF TGTGCCAGCAGTGGTCAGGCGGGGGGGCCCTCCGATGAGCAGTTCTTC
TRBJ2-7 - large TRBV5-1 CASSLDGYYEQYF TGCGCCAGCAGCCTCGACGGATACTACGAGCAGTACTTC
TRBJ2-5 - large TRBV27 CASSLGGGKTQYF TGTGCCAGCAGTTTAGGGGGAGGAAAGACCCAGTACTTC
TRBJ2-3 - few TRBV20-1 CSARDGGRTDTQYF TGCAGTGCTAGAGACGGGGGGCGCACAGATACGCAGTATTTT
TRBJ2-7 - medium-sized TRBV27 CASSDSLEQYF TGTGCCAGCAGCGACTCGTTGGAGCAGTACTTC
TRBJ1-1 - large TRBV27 CASSLTPGSTEAFF TGTGCCAGCAGTTTAACCCCCGGCAGCACTGAAGCTTTCTTT
TRBJ2-1 - large TRBV7-9 CASSGLRGSSYNEQFF TGTGCCAGCAGCGGGCTACGGGGTAGCTCCTACAATGAGCAGTTCTTC
TRBJ2-5 - large TRBV3-1 CASSPGVAAQETQYF TGTGCCAGCAGCCCCGGGGTAGCGGCCCAAGAGACCCAGTACTTC
TRBJ2-7 - large TRBV4-2 CASSQGATASYEQYF TGTGCCAGCAGCCAGGGGGCTACAGCTTCCTACGAGCAGTACTTC
TRBJ1-3 - - TRBV5-5 CASGLTRASSGNTIYF TGCGCCAGCGGCTTGACGCGGGCTAGCTCTGGAAACACCATATATTTT
TRBJ1-2 - large TRBV29-1 CSVGTGNYGYTF TGCAGCGTTGGAACAGGGAACTATGGCTACACCTTC
TRBJ2-2 - large TRBV19 CASSMQGPGELFF TGTGCCAGTAGTATGCAGGGCCCCGGGGAGCTGTTTTTT
TRBJ2-7 - large TRBV27 CASGASSYEQYF TGTGCCAGCGGGGCTAGCTCCTACGAGCAGTACTTC
TRBJ2-3 - large TRBV25-1 CASSWGFTDTQYF TGTGCCAGCAGTTGGGGGTTCACAGATACGCAGTATTTT
TRBJ2-3 TRBD2 large TRBV6-1 CASSSPGLAGPLGTQYF TGTGCCAGCAGCTCCCCGGGACTAGCGGGGCCCCTCGGTACGCAGTATTTT
TRBJ2-1 - large TRBV12-3/TRBV12-4 CASREALTSSYNEQFF TGTGCCAGCCGGGAAGCCCTAACCAGCTCCTACAATGAGCAGTTCTTC
TRBJ2-1 TRBD2 medium-sized TRBV9 CASSVDSSGDREQFF TGTGCCAGCAGCGTAGATTCTAGCGGGGACCGTGAGCAGTTCTTC
TRBJ2-5 TRBD2 large TRBV7-2 CASSPTSGGRTQYF TGTGCCAGCAGCCCGACTAGCGGGGGGAGAACCCAGTACTTC